These 20 T cell receptor beta chains came from one sample sequenced in a study of T cell repertoires in aging, cancer and after chemotherapy. TRB rearrangements spanning V, D and J were amplified using mixed TRB-A/B primers. TCRdb recomputed calls from the multiplex PCR reads with MiXCR, one row per CDR3 protein. The table includes about 2,700 distinct CDR3 sequences, nearly 60% detected once. The template was genomic DNA from peripheral blood, not RNA. The sample consisted of blood. These receptor sequences come from a human donor with a solid tumor.

This clonotype was counted between two and nine times. This chain uses TRBV23-1 with TRBJ2-7; D perhaps matches TRBD1 (6 bases). TRBV23-1 is treated as an ORF (open reading frame) with a function not yet certain. CDR3 length equals 12 residues. V was pared by 10 bases and J by 4 bases, with 14 bases between. CDR3 amino acids: CATSTRGYEQYF. DNA for the CDR3: TGCGCCACCTCAACCAGGGGTTACGAGCAGTACTTC.

The rearrangement joins TRBV20-1 to TRBJ1-2; D may be TRBD1 (6 bases). CDR3 length: 15 residues. Germline loops: CDR1 DFQATT, CDR2 SNEGSKA (reference sequence). With 0 bases removed from V and 4 bases from J, the gap between germline ends came to 15 bases. The CDR3 is CSAREALLQGYGYTF. The CDR3 DNA reads TGCAGTGCTAGAGAGGCCCTGTTACAGGGCTATGGCTACACCTTC.

In this sample, this clonotype turned up a few times. The CDR3 sequence is CAWSVPELAGYYNEQFF. DNA of the CDR3: TGTGCCTGGAGTGTACCGGAGCTAGCGGGATACTACAATGAGCAGTTCTTC. The rearrangement uses TRBV30 and TRBJ2-1, with 9 nucleotides matching TRBD2. This CDR3 spans 17 amino acids. CDR1 and CDR2 (germline): GTSNPN, SVGIG (reference sequence). V shed 0 bases and J 3 bases; nucleotides not matched to a gene: 9. The whole variable domain, filled in from reference TRBV30 and TRBJ2-1, reads SQTIHQWPATLVQPVGSPLSLECTVEGTSNPNLYWYRQAAGRGLQLLFYSVGIGQISSEVPQNLSASRPQDRQFILSSKKLLLSDSGFYLCAWSVPELAGYYNEQFFGPGTRLTVL.

This sequence joins TRBV30 and TRBJ1-6; 7 nucleotides agree with TRBD1. The CDR3 is 15 residues long. Germline CDR1 and CDR2: GTSNPN and SVGIG (reference sequence). V lost 3 bases, J lost 10 bases, and 12 bases stayed unmatched. CDR3 in amino acids: CAWRPLTGRGSPLHF. DNA of the CDR3: TGTGCCTGGAGGCCTTTGACAGGGAGAGGGTCACCCCTCCACTTT.

A few counts support this clonotype. V is TRBV20-1 and J is TRBJ1-1; D gene uncertain. V lost 4 bases and J lost 5, with 14 bases in between. The CDR3 is made up of 13 amino acids. Per the germline V gene, CDR1 is DFQATT and CDR2 is SNEGSKA (reference sequence). The CDR3 DNA sequence: TGCAGTGCTACCGTGGGCGTGGAGACTGAAGCTTTCTTT. Its protein product is CSATVGVETEAFF.

The gene calls are TRBV4-1 and TRBJ1-2; the D is unclear. The germline CDR1 and CDR2 sequences are MGHRA and YSYEKL. The CDR3 sequence is 14 residues long. V was cut by 2 bases and J by 8 bases, with 15 bases left in between. CDR3 sequence: CASSQPTGLRGYTF. Here the CDR3 DNA reads TGCGCCAGCAGCCAACCGACGGGCTTACGGGGCTACACCTTC.

This clonotype was found a few times. This rearrangement joins TRBV29-1 to TRBJ1-1; 10 bases match TRBD1. There are 14 residues in the CDR3. Germline V gene lookup returns CDR1 SQVTM and CDR2 ANQGSEA. After removal of 7 bases from V and 2 bases from J, the junction contained 7 bases not matched to a gene. CDR3 nucleotides: TGCAGCGAGGCCCAGACAGGGGGCAACACTGAAGCTTTCTTT. Protein product: CSEAQTGGNTEAFF.

The CDR3 reads CASSPNRTGRYSYEQYF. DNA of the CDR3: TGTGCCAGCAGCCCCAACCGGACAGGGCGCTACTCCTACGAGCAGTACTTC. The genes are TRBV5-4 and TRBJ2-7, with TRBD1 matching 8 bases. The J segment lost 0 bases and the V segment lost 4 bases, leaving 12 bases of the junction unmatched. This CDR3 has 17 amino acids. The V gene's germline CDR1 is SGHNT and CDR2 YYREEE (reference sequence).

CDR3 amino acids: CASRAISTGAWELFF. The CDR3 DNA is TGTGCCAGTAGGGCAATCAGCACAGGGGCGTGGGAGCTGTTTTTT. The chain couples TRBV19 to TRBJ2-2; 7 bases align to TRBD1. The CDR3 is made up of 15 amino acids. Germline CDR1 is LNHDA and CDR2 is SQIVND (reference sequence). V lost 6 bases, J lost 9 bases, and 13 bases stayed unmatched.

The rearrangement uses TRBV5-6 and TRBJ1-2, with 8 bases that match TRBD1. This CDR3 has 13 amino acids. The junction had 7 bases not matched to a gene; V was cut back by 4 bases and J by 8 bases. The germline V gene has CDR1 SGHDT and CDR2 YYEEEE. The CDR3 spells CASSTQGARGYTF. CDR3 nucleotide sequence: TGTGCCAGCAGCACCCAGGGGGCGAGAGGCTACACCTTC. Full variable domain (outside the CDR3, taken from reference TRBV5-6 and TRBJ1-2): DAGVTQSPTHLIKTRGQQVTLRCSPKSGHDTVSWYQQALGQGPQFIFQYYEEEERQRGNFPDRFSGHQFPNYSSELNVNALLLGDSALYLCASSTQGARGYTFGSGTRLTVV.

The V gene is TRBV27, the J gene TRBJ2-1, with D possibly being TRBD2 (6 bases). Between the trimmed V and J ends, which lost 6 bases and 6 bases, there was a span of 18 bases. Per germline, CDR1 MNHEY and CDR2 SMNVEV (reference sequence). The CDR3 sequence is 15 residues long. CDR3 DNA sequence: TGTGCCAGCAGACTCCGGGACTTACCCGGCAATGAGCAGTTCTTC. Translated, it gives CASRLRDLPGNEQFF.

The chain uses TRBV12-3 or TRBV12-4 and TRBJ2-7, with 7 bases matching TRBD2. CDR3 length: 12 residues. J lost 6 bases, V lost 7 bases, and 6 bases had no gene match. The CDR3 DNA reads as TGTGCCAGCACTCCCCGCGGGGGCGAGCAGTACTTC. It encodes CASTPRGGEQYF.

This clonotype occurred once. This chain connects TRBV10-3 to TRBJ2-2, with 8 bases matching TRBD1. The J segment lost 4 bases and the V segment lost 10 bases, leaving 8 bases of the junction unmatched. This CDR3 has 14 residues. CDR1 is ENHRY, CDR2 SYGVKD, per germline. The CDR3: CASSTGDFTGELFF. CDR3 nucleotides: TGTGCCAGTTCGACAGGGGATTTCACCGGGGAGCTGTTTTTT.

A note on this clonotype: Germline is not matched at one junction end, which may reflect a read error. This rearrangement joins TRBV7-6 to TRBJ2-4; weak D call: TRBD2 (6 bases). Germline V CDR1 and CDR2: SGHVS, FNYEAQ. This CDR3 has 12 amino acids. The CDR3 nucleotides read TGTGCCAGCAGCTTAGGGACGGGACTCAGCTTCTTC. Residues: CASSLGTGLSFF.

The gene calls are TRBV5-6 and TRBJ2-5; 7 bases fit TRBD1. This CDR3 comprises 14 residues. V was clipped by 0 bases and J by 13 bases; unmatched bases: 12. CDR1 SGHDT and CDR2 YYEEEE come from the germline V gene. The CDR3 here is CASSLGSTGAPGYF. The CDR3 DNA follows: TGTGCCAGCAGCTTGGGTTCCACAGGGGCACCGGGGTACTTC. The whole variable domain, filled in from reference TRBV5-6 and TRBJ2-5, reads DAGVTQSPTHLIKTRGQQVTLRCSPKSGHDTVSWYQQALGQGPQFIFQYYEEEERQRGNFPDRFSGHQFPNYSSELNVNALLLGDSALYLCASSLGSTGAPGYFGPGTRLLVL.

The V gene is TRBV29-1, the J gene TRBJ2-7; a weak D match, TRBD1 (5 bases). The germline V and J ends were trimmed by 5 bases and 5 bases, with 16 bases remaining between them. CDR1 and CDR2 from the germline V gene are SQVTM and ANQGSEA. The CDR3 extends over 13 amino acids. CDR3 nucleotide sequence: TGCAGCGTTCGGACATGGGGCATGAACGAGCAGTACTTC. Residues: CSVRTWGMNEQYF.

The chain uses TRBV12-3 or TRBV12-4 and TRBJ2-7; 8 positions agree with TRBD2. V lost 6 bases and J lost 6; bases outside the gene matches: 10. The CDR3 length is 14 residues. CDR3 DNA: TGTGCCAGCAGCCCAATCGGGGGGGGTAGCGAGCAGTACTTC. Amino acids: CASSPIGGGSEQYF.

This chain joins TRBV6-5 and TRBJ1-2; D uncertain. V lost 0 bases to trimming and J lost 8 bases, with 7 bases between them. Germline assignment: CDR1 MNHEY and CDR2 SVGAGI. CDR3 length equals 12 residues. CDR3 protein: CASSYSGWGYTF. In DNA form, the CDR3 reads TGTGCCAGCAGTTACTCGGGTTGGGGCTACACCTTC.

This clonotype was picked up one time. The V and J genes are TRBV24-1 and TRBJ2-2; 8 bases agree with TRBD2. CDR3 length: 18 residues. V shed 4 bases, J shed 5 bases, and the junction held 14 bases outside the gene matches. Looked up from germline, CDR1 is KGHDR and CDR2 is SFDVKD. For the CDR3, the DNA is TGTGCCACCAGTGAAACGACAGTCAGCGGGGGTGGTACCGGGGAGCTGTTTTTT. Amino acids: CATSETTVSGGGTGELFF.

With regard to this clonotype: At one end, the junction sequence differs from germline, possibly due to a read error. This rearrangement joins TRBV19 to TRBJ2-2; tentatively, D is TRBD2 (5 bases). CDR3 length equals 12 residues. Germline assignment: CDR1 LNHDA and CDR2 SQIVND (reference sequence). CDR3 region: CASSGVAGELIF. Here the CDR3 DNA reads TGTGCCAGTAGCGGGGTCGCCGGGGAGCTGATTTTT. Drawing the rest from reference TRBV19 and TRBJ2-2, the complete variable domain is DGGITQSPKYLFRKEGQNVTLSCEQNLNHDAMYWYRQDPGQGLRLIYYSQIVNDFQKGDIAEGYSVSREKKESFPLTVTSAQKNPTAFYLCASSGVAGELIFGEGSRLTVL.